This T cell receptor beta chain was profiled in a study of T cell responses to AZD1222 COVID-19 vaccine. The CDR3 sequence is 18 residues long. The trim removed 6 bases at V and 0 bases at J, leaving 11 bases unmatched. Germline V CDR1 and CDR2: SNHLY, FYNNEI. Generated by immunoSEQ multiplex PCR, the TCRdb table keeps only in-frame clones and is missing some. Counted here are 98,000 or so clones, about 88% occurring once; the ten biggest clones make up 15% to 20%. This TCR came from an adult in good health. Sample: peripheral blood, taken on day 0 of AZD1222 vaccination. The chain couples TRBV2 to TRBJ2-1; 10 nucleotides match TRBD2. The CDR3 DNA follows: TGTGCCAGCAGCGCCGTAGCGGGGGGTACCAGCTCCTACAATGAGCAGTTCTTC. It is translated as CASSAVAGGTSSYNEQFF.